The 23 T cell receptor beta chains below all came from one sample that was sequenced in a study of Ad26.COV2.S vaccination and SARS-CoV-2 variants. Profiled with immunoSEQ multiplex PCR; TCRdb holds only in-frame clones, not every one. The sample has 200,000 to 300,000 clones, around nine tenths seen once. Treatment meaning: about 20 received Ad26.COV2.S at low or high dose, single or two shots; 5 received placebo; per-sample allocation not given. At day 63 after the first vaccine or placebo injection, samples were drawn. The material was peripheral blood, obtained in a trial of Ad26.COV2.S vaccine versus placebo. These receptors were collected from a person between 18 and 59 years old who received the Ad26.COV2.S COVID-19 vaccine or a placebo.

The V gene is TRBV27, the J gene TRBJ1-1; D is unresolved. This CDR3 spans 14 amino acids. V lost 0 bases, J lost 1 base, and 6 bases lay in between. Germline V gives CDR1 MNHEY, CDR2 SMNVEV (reference sequence). CDR3 protein: CASSLSVQNTEAFF. In DNA form, the CDR3 reads TGTGCCAGCAGTTTATCCGTCCAGAACACTGAAGCTTTCTTT.

This sequence joins TRBV9 and TRBJ1-1; D is possibly TRBD1 (6 bases). The CDR3 is made up of 14 amino acids. The V gene lost 0 bases and the J gene lost 6 bases, with 12 bases spanning the gap. Germline CDR1 reads SGDLS; CDR2 reads YYNGEE. CDR3 DNA: TGTGCCAGCAGCGTAGTAGGTGACAGGCCTGAAGCTTTCTTT. It yields the protein CASSVVGDRPEAFF.

The chain recombines TRBV6-5 with TRBJ1-6; tentatively, D is TRBD1 (6 bases). The ends were cut back, 0 bases at V and 2 bases at J, with 8 bases in the middle. Germline CDR1 reads MNHEY; CDR2 reads SVGAGI. The CDR3 has 16 amino acids. CDR3 loop: CASSYSWTAYNSPLHF. As DNA, the CDR3 is TGTGCCAGCAGTTACTCGTGGACAGCCTATAATTCACCCCTCCACTTT.

The chain combines TRBV6-2 or TRBV6-3 with TRBJ2-1, with 9 bases identical to TRBD2. The CDR3 length is 16 residues. V was clipped by 5 bases and J by 6 bases; unmatched bases: 11. CDR1 is MNHEY, CDR2 SVGEGT, per germline. CDR3 in amino acids: CASSPLGAGGSNEQFF. In DNA, the CDR3 is TGTGCCAGCAGTCCGCTCGGGGCGGGAGGGTCCAATGAGCAGTTCTTC.

This chain uses TRBV6-4 with TRBJ2-2, with D possibly matching TRBD2 (5 bases). This CDR3 spans 14 amino acids. Germline CDR1 is MRHNA and CDR2 is SNTAGT. Between the trimmed V and J ends, which lost 6 bases and 1 base, there was a span of 9 bases. The CDR3 nucleotides are TGTGCCAGCAGACCGGACTGGAACACCGGGGAGCTGTTTTTT. This sequence encodes CASRPDWNTGELFF.

The genes are TRBV7-8 and TRBJ1-1, with D possibly matching TRBD1 (6 bases). The CDR3 sequence is 15 residues long. V lost 2 bases and J 1 base, leaving 11 bases between the germline ends. CDR1 SGHVS and CDR2 FQNEAQ come from the germline V gene. The CDR3 reads CASSLTDRGNTEAFF. The CDR3 DNA reads as TGTGCCAGCAGCTTAACGGACAGAGGGAACACTGAAGCTTTCTTT.

In this sample, this clone turned up once. This chain uses TRBV21-1 with TRBJ1-1; the table's TRBD1 call for D was not verified on the DNA. TRBV21-1 is marked as a pseudogene. The CDR3 totals 16 residues. CDR3 protein: CASSAIIQGSLTEAFF. CDR3 nucleotides: TGTGCTAGCAGCGCCATAATACAGGGATCCCTTACTGAAGCTTTCTTT.

This clone came up a few times. The J gene is TRBJ1-1, the V gene TRBV7-9; TRBD1 is a possible D gene (5 bases). This CDR3 has 16 amino acids. The germline gives CDR1 SEHNR, CDR2 FQNEAQ (reference sequence). The ends were cut back, 1 base at V and 5 bases at J, with 17 bases in the middle. The CDR3 DNA reads as TGTGCCAGCAGCTTAGTTGGGTCAGGGTTGCGGACTGAAGCTTTCTTT. Encoded protein: CASSLVGSGLRTEAFF.

This clone was seen a single time. This chain joins TRBV5-5 and TRBJ2-1; D is unresolved. Germline V gene data show CDR1 as SGHKS and CDR2 as YYEKEE (reference sequence). The CDR3 extends over 15 amino acids. V was trimmed by 0 bases and J by 6 bases, leaving 13 bases between them. This CDR3 reads CASSLEGPIINEQFF. DNA for the CDR3: TGTGCCAGCAGCTTGGAGGGCCCTATTATCAATGAGCAGTTCTTC.

The chain is built from TRBV5-4 and TRBJ1-4; tentatively, D is TRBD1 (6 bases). Trimming took 4 bases from V and 10 from J, leaving 14 bases between them. The CDR3 totals 13 residues. Germline loops: CDR1 SGHNT, CDR2 YYREEE (reference sequence). This CDR3 is CASSLDSPAKLFF. CDR3 DNA: TGTGCCAGCAGCCTGGACAGTCCAGCAAAACTGTTTTTT.

The chain has TRBV6-4 and TRBJ1-1; a possible D gene is TRBD1 (6 bases). Germline-derived CDR1 and CDR2 are MRHNA and SNTAGT. The CDR3 extends over 14 amino acids. The V end was cut by 3 bases, the J end by 6 bases, with 14 bases between. In nucleotides, the CDR3 is TGTGCCAGCAGTGAGAACAGGGCAGGGGCTGAAGCTTTCTTT. This encodes CASSENRAGAEAFF.

The V and J genes are TRBV11-2 and TRBJ2-7; TRBD1 aligns across 7 bases. The CDR3 is 13 amino acids. Trimming at V came to 4 bases and at J to 1 base, leaving 1 base not matched to a gene. Per germline, CDR1 SGHAT and CDR2 FQNNGV. The DNA for the CDR3 is TGTGCCAGCAGCTCGGGACAGTCCTACGAGCAGTACTTC. This gives the protein CASSSGQSYEQYF.

V gene TRBV19 combines with J gene TRBJ2-5; D perhaps matches TRBD2 (5 bases). This CDR3 contains 14 residues. The germline V gene has CDR1 LNHDA and CDR2 SQIVND (reference sequence). V was cut by 6 bases and J by 4 bases, with 15 bases left in between. This CDR3 reads CASRVTPGRETQYF. In DNA, the CDR3 is TGTGCCAGTAGGGTCACTCCGGGAAGAGAGACCCAGTACTTC.

This chain connects TRBV7-3 to TRBJ2-1, with D possibly being TRBD1 (6 bases). The V gene's germline CDR1 is SGHTA and CDR2 FQGTGA. The CDR3 extends over 15 amino acids. V was cut by 5 bases and J by 8 bases, with 19 bases left in between. The CDR3 protein is CASSPHLTGFYEQFF. The CDR3 nucleotides read TGTGCCAGCAGCCCCCACCTAACAGGGTTTTATGAGCAGTTCTTC.

The CDR3 DNA reads as TGCGCCAGCAGCCAGTATAGCGGGGGGCGATTCTACGAGCAGTACTTC. It yields the protein CASSQYSGGRFYEQYF. The gene calls are TRBV4-3 and TRBJ2-7, with TRBD2 matching over 10 bases. CDR1 and CDR2 (germline): LGHNA, YSLEER. With 3 bases clipped from V and 3 bases from J, the junction kept 8 bases outside the gene matches. CDR3 length: 16 amino acids.

The V call is TRBV18, the J call TRBJ1-5; D is unclear. Trimming removed 6 bases at V and 2 bases at J, with 11 bases between. Germline CDR1 is KGHSH and CDR2 is LQKENI. CDR3 length: 14 amino acids. CDR3 coding DNA: TGTGCCAGCTCGCCGCAAAGTGGCAATCAGCCCCAGCATTTT. Translated, it gives CASSPQSGNQPQHF.

The chain employs TRBV19 and TRBJ2-2; perhaps TRBD1 as D (7 bases). This CDR3 has 16 amino acids. Germline values: CDR1 LNHDA, CDR2 SQIVND (reference sequence). V lost 1 base to trimming and J lost 3 bases, with 12 bases between them. Here the CDR3 reads CASSIGGGGYTGELFF. The CDR3 nucleotides read TGTGCCAGTAGTATAGGAGGAGGGGGCTACACCGGGGAGCTGTTTTTT.

The chain carries TRBV1 and TRBJ2-3; the table gives TRBD1 as D, unverified against the DNA. TRBV1 is described as a pseudogene. The CDR3 is 17 amino acids. The CDR3 DNA reads as TGCACCAGCAGCCAACCTGACGGGACAGGTAGCACAGATACGCAGTATTTT. Protein product: CTSSQPDGTGSTDTQYF.

V gene TRBV12-3 or TRBV12-4 combines with J gene TRBJ2-2; possible D gene TRBD1, 5 bases. The germline V and J ends were trimmed by 3 bases and 6 bases, with 8 bases remaining between them. The CDR3 has 13 residues. The CDR3 is CASSFAGPGELFF. Written as DNA, the CDR3 is TGTGCCAGCAGTTTTGCAGGGCCCGGGGAGCTGTTTTTT.

The chain joins TRBV6-5 to TRBJ2-7; D not certain. Trimming left V 8 bases short and J 4 bases short, with 9 bases between. This CDR3 is built from 11 residues. Germline loops: CDR1 MNHEY, CDR2 SVGAGI. CDR3 loop: CASGVFYEQYF. Written as DNA, the CDR3 is TGTGCCAGCGGAGTGTTTTACGAGCAGTACTTC.

The count of this clone is one. The chain joins TRBV7-2 to TRBJ2-1; 11 bases align to TRBD2. V gave up 5 bases and J gave up 3 bases; unmatched junction bases: 3. Germline CDR1 reads SGHTA; CDR2 reads FQGNSA. This CDR3 comprises 15 residues. The CDR3 here is CASSGTSGNYNEQFF. The CDR3 bases are TGTGCCAGCAGCGGGACTAGCGGCAACTACAATGAGCAGTTCTTC.

This chain links TRBV4-1 with TRBJ1-2, with D maybe TRBD1 (5 bases). CDR3 length: 15 residues. Trimming took 2 bases from V and 2 from J, leaving 12 bases between them. Germline values: CDR1 MGHRA, CDR2 YSYEKL. CDR3 sequence reads: CASSQNPTVNYGYTF. The CDR3 nucleotides read TGCGCCAGCAGCCAAAACCCGACAGTGAACTATGGCTACACCTTC.

CDR3 region: CASSQDYRGGQLAKNIQYF. In DNA form, the CDR3 reads TGTGCCAGCAGCCAAGATTACAGGGGAGGCCAACTAGCCAAAAACATTCAGTACTTC. The gene calls are TRBV4-2 and TRBJ2-4, with D tentatively TRBD1 (7 bases). The V gene's germline CDR1 is LGHNA and CDR2 YNFKEQ. The V end was cut by 0 bases, the J end by 0 bases, with 18 bases between. There are 19 residues in the CDR3.